Sequencing of this T cell receptor (beta chain) was carried out in a study of blood T cell repertoires in COVID-19. Under the authors' procedure: Amplification with reference gene primers provided the estimates of nucleated cell counts. Using immunoSEQ multiplex PCR, the repertoire was profiled, and TCRdb retains in-frame clones only, with some absent. That table furnishes V, J and clone size, whereas the DNA furnished D and trimming. This sample has approximately 500,000 clones, with approximately 87% found just once. The CDR3 totals 17 residues. V shed 10 bases and J shed 1 base, with 20 bases lying between them. Germline assignment: CDR1 ENHRY and CDR2 SYGVKD. Everyone who took part was about 18 to 90 years old, and they came from about 23 US areas. Participants' own reports of clinical history determined their cohort assignment. Resolution of symptoms, clearance, or two negative PCRs was present in recovered Cohort 3 donors.

The sample comprised PBMCs or T cells enriched from blood (not recorded which). This chain uses TRBV10-3 with TRBJ2-6; possible D gene TRBD1, 6 bases. This receptor was obtained from a woman between 35 and 50 years old who had recovered from COVID-19. The DNA of the CDR3 is TGTGCCACCGAGGGGCGGACTCAGGGGTCTGGGGCCAACGTCCTGACTTTC. This gives the protein CATEGRTQGSGANVLTF.